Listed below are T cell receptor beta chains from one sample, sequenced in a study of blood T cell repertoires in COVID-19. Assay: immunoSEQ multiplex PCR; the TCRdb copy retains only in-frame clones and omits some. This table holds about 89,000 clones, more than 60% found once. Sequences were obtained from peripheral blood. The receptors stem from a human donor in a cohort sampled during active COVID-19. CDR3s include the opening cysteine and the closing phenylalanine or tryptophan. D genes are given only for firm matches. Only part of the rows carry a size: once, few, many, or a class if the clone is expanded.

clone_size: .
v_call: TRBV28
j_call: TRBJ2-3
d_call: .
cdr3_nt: TGTGCCAGCAGAGTGGGCCTCACAGATACGCAGTATTTT
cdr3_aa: CASRVGLTDTQYF

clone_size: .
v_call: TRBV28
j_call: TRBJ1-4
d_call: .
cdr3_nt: TGTGCCAGCAGGGACCCGGCGGCGGGGGCTGTAAAACTGTTTTTT
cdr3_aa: CASRDPAAGAVKLFF

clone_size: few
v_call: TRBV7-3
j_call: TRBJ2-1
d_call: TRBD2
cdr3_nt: TGTGCCAGCAGCCCCCAAGGGGCTAGCGGACCACGAAATGAGCAGTTCTTC
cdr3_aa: CASSPQGASGPRNEQFF

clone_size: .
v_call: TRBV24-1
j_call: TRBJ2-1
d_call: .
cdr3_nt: TGTGCCACCTCCGTTTCCGGTCGCGGGCCCCGCTCCTACAATGAGCAGTTCTTC
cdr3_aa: CATSVSGRGPRSYNEQFF

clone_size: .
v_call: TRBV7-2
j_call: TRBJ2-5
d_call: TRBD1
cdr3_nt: TGTGCCAGCAGCCAAGACAGGGGGCTAGAGACCCAGTACTTC
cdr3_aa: CASSQDRGLETQYF

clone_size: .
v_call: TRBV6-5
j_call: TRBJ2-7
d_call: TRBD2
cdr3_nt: TGTGCCAGCACCCCACTTCCGGGAGGTCACTACGAGCAGTACTTC
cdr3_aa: CASTPLPGGHYEQYF

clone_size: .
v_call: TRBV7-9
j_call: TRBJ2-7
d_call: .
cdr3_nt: TGTGCCAGCAGCTTAGCACTAGGCCCTTCCTATGGCGAGCAGTACTTC
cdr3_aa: CASSLALGPSYGEQYF

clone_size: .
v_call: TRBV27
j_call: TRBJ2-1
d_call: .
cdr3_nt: TGTGCCAGCAGTTCCCCTGGTAGCGTGCAGTCCTACAATGAGCAGTTCTTC
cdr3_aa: CASSSPGSVQSYNEQFF

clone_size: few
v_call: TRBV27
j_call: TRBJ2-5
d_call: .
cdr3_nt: TGTGCCAGCAGTTCCAGGACAGCCCAAGAGACCCAGTACTTC
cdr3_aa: CASSSRTAQETQYF

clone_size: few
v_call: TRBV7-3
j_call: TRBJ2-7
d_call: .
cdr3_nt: TGTGCCAGCAGCTTATTGGGCAGCGGCTACGAGCAGTACTTC
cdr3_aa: CASSLLGSGYEQYF

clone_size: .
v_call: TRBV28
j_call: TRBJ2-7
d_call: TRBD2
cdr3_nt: TGTGCCAGCAGTAAAGGACTAGTCTACGAGCAGTACTTC
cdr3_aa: CASSKGLVYEQYF

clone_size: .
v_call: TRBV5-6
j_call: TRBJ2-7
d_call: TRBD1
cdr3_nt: TGTGCCAGCAGCACAAGATTGACAGGGCGTCACGAGCAGTACTTC
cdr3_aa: CASSTRLTGRHEQYF

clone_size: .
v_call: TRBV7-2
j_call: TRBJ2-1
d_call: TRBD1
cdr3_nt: TGTGCCAGCAGCTTAGGGTCCGGGACAGGGAGGGATGAGCAGTTCTTC
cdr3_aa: CASSLGSGTGRDEQFF

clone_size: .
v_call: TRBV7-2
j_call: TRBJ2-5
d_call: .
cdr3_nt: TGTGCCAGCAGCCAAACACTAGTTGAAGAGACCCAGTACTTC
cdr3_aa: CASSQTLVEETQYF

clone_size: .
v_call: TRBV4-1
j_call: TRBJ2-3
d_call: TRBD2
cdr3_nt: TGCGCCAGCAGCCAAGGTCTCGCGGGAGTGCAAGGATATACGCAGTATTTT
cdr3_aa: CASSQGLAGVQGYTQYF

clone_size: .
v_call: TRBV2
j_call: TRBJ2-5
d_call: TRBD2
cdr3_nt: TGTGCCAGCAGCGGACTAGTGGAGACCCAGTACTTC
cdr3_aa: CASSGLVETQYF

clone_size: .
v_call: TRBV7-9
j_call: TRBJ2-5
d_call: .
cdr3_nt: TGTGCCAGCAGCCTTACTAGTAACCAAGAGACCCAGTACTTC
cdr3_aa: CASSLTSNQETQYF

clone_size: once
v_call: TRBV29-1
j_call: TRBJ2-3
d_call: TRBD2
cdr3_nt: TGCAGCGTCCGGCGGGAGGGCCGTGAGTATTTT
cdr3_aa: CSVRREGREYF

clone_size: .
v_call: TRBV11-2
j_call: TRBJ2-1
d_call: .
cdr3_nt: TGTGCCAGCAGCTGGGGGGTCACCGAGCAGTTCTTC
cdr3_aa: CASSWGVTEQFF

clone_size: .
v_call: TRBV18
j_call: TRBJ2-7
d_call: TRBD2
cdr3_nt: TGTGCCAGCTCACCACTCGCGGGGGGAGCCTCCTACGAGCAGTACTTC
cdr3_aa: CASSPLAGGASYEQYF

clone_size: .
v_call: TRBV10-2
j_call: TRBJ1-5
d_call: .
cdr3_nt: TGCGCCAGCAGTGATGGGGGGGTAGAGCCCCAGCATTTT
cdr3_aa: CASSDGGVEPQHF

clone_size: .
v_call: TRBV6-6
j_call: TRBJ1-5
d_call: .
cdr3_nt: TGTGCCAGCAGAATTCGGGGGGGCCTATATCAGCCCCAGCATTTT
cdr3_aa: CASRIRGGLYQPQHF

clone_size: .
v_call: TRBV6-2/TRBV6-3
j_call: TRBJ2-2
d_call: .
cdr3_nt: TGTGCCAGCAGTTCTGGGAGTCGGTCCGGGGAGCTGTTTTTT
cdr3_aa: CASSSGSRSGELFF

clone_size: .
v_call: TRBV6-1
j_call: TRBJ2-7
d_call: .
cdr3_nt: TGTGCCAGCAGTGAATATAACTACGAGCAGTACTTC
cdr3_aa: CASSEYNYEQYF

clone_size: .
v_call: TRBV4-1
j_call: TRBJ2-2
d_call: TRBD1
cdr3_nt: TGCGCCAGCAGCCGTACCGGGACAGGGATAATCGGGGAGCTGTTTTTT
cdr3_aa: CASSRTGTGIIGELFF

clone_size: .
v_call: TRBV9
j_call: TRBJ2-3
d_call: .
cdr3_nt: TGTGCCAGCAGCGTTTTGCCCCTTATGGAGGATACGCAGTATTTT
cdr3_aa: CASSVLPLMEDTQYF

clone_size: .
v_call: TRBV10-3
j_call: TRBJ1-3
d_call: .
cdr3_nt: TGTGCCATCAGCTCCGGTGGAGGTAACACCATATATTTT
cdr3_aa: CAISSGGGNTIYF

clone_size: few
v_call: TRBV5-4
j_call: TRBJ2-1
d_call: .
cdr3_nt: TGTGCCAGCAGCTGGGAGACTAGTCCTCATGAGCAGTTCTTC
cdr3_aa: CASSWETSPHEQFF

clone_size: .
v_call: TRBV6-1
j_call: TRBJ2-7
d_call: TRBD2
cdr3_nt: TGTGCCAGCAGTGAAGGGACTAGCGGAGCCTACGAGCAGTACTTC
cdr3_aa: CASSEGTSGAYEQYF

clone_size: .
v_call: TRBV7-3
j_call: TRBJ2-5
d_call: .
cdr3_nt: TGTGCCAGCAGCCCAACCCCGAGTCGACAGGAGACCCAGTACTTC
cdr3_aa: CASSPTPSRQETQYF

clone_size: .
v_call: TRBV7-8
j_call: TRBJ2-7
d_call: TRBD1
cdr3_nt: TGTGCCAGCAGCAGCGACAAAAGACAGGGGAGGTCCTACGAGCAGTACTTC
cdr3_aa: CASSSDKRQGRSYEQYF

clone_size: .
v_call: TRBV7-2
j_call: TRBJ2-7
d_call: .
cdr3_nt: TGTGCCATCTCCCTTGAAGGAGTGTGGTACGAGCAGTACTTC
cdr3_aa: CAISLEGVWYEQYF

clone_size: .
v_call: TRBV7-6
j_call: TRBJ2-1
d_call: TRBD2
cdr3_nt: TGTGCCAGCAGCTCCGACGGAGCGGGGAGTAGAAAGTTCTTC
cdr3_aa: CASSSDGAGSRKFF

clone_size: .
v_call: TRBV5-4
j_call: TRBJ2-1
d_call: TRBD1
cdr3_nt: TGTGCCAGCACCCTTGGGGGACAGGGCCGCTACAATGAGCAGTTCTTC
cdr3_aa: CASTLGGQGRYNEQFF

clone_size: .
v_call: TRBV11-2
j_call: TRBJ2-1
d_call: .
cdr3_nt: TGTGCCAGCAGCTTAGTTGGTAGCCGCAATGAGCAGTTCTTC
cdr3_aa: CASSLVGSRNEQFF

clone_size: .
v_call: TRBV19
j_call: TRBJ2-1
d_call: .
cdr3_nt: TGTGCCAACCCCTCTGCCCTAGAGCAGTTCTTC
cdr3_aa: CANPSALEQFF

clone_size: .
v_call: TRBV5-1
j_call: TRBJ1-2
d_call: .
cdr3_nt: TGCGCCAGCAGGTTTATAGGGCAGGGTGGCTACACCTTC
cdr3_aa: CASRFIGQGGYTF

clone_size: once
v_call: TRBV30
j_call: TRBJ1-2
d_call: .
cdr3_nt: TGTGCCTGGAGTCGACAGAACTATGGCTACACCTTC
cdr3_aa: CAWSRQNYGYTF

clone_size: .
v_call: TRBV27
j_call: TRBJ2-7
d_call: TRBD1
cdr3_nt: TGTGCCAGCAGGAGAGCGACAGGGGACGAGCAGTACTTC
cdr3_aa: CASRRATGDEQYF

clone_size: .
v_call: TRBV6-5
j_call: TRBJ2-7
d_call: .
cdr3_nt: TGTGCCAGCAGGCACCCAGGAGGGGCGGTTAACGAGCAGTACTTC
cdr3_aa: CASRHPGGAVNEQYF

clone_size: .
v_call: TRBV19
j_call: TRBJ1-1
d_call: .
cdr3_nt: TGTGCCAGTATTGGGGGGGTGAGCACTGAAGCTTTCTTT
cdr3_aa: CASIGGVSTEAFF

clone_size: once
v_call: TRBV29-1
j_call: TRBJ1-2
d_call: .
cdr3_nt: TGCAGCGTTGAAGATGTGGGGGCTCAGGGCTACACCTTC
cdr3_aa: CSVEDVGAQGYTF

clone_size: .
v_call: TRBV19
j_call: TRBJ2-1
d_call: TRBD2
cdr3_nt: TGTGCCAGTAGTACACAACTAGCGGGAGGGCGCAATGAGCAGTTCTTC
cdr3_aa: CASSTQLAGGRNEQFF

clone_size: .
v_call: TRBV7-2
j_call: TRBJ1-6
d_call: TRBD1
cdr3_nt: TGTGCCAGCAGCCTAGGCGGGACAGGGGGTTCACCCCTCCACTTT
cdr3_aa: CASSLGGTGGSPLHF

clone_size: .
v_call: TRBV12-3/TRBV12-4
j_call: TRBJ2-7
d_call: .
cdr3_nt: TGTGCCAGCAGTTTGCGGGGTCCCAACGAGCAGTACTTC
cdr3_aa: CASSLRGPNEQYF

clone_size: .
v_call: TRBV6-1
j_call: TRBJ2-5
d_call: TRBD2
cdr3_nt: TGTGCCAGCAGTGGGGGGACTAGCGGGAGACGGGAGACCCAGTACTTC
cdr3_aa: CASSGGTSGRRETQYF